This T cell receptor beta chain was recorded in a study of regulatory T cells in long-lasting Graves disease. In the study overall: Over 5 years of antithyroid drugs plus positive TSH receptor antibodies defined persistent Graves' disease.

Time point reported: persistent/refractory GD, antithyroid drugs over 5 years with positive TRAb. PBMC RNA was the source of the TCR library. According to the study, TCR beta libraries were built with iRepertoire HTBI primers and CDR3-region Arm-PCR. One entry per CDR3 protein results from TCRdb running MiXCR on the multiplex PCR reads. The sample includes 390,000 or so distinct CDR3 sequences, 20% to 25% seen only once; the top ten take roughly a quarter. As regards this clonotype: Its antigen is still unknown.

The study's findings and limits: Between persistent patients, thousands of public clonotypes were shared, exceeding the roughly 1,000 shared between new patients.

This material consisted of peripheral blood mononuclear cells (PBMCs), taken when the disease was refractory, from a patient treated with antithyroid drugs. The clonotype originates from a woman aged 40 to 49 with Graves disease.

This CDR3 reads CASSHDSSGNTIYF. The CDR3 bases are TGCGCCAGCAGCCACGACAGCTCTGGAAACACCATATATTTT. The gene calls are TRBV4-1 and TRBJ1-3, with TRBD1 as a possible D gene (5 bases). Germline V lookup: CDR1 MGHRA, CDR2 YSYEKL. The CDR3 sequence is 14 residues long. The V gene lost 3 bases and the J gene lost 0 bases, with 6 bases spanning the gap.